These 20 T cell receptor beta chains were all obtained from the same sample, sequenced in a study of T-cell memory formation after mild COVID-19. TCRdb independently ran MiXCR on the 5' RACE reads; one entry per CDR3 protein. The repertoire holds 350,000 to 500,000 distinct CDR3 sequences, with around 19% as singletons. Sample: PBMCs or a T cell subset sorted from them (not recorded which). These receptors came from an adult woman who had mild COVID-19 (a few samples of this study predate the infection). Cell type and time point are not known.

The V gene is TRBV18, the J gene TRBJ2-3, with 12 bases matching TRBD2. Germline loops: CDR1 KGHSH, CDR2 LQKENI. The trim removed 6 bases at V and 4 bases at J, leaving 8 bases unmatched. The CDR3 runs to 16 residues. The CDR3: CASSPGLAGTSDTQYF. The CDR3 region has the DNA TGTGCCAGCTCGCCGGGACTAGCGGGCACTTCAGATACGCAGTATTTT.

The chain has TRBV6-2 or TRBV6-3 and TRBJ2-7; TRBD1 agrees at 10 bases. V lost 6 bases to trimming and J lost 4 bases; unmatched junction nucleotides: 6. This CDR3 comprises 14 residues. Germline values: CDR1 MNHEY, CDR2 SVGEGT. The CDR3 loop reads CASREGQGFYEQYF. CDR3 nucleotide sequence: TGTGCCAGCAGAGAGGGACAGGGGTTTTACGAGCAGTACTTC.

This clonotype occurred a few times. This chain links TRBV6-2 or TRBV6-3 with TRBJ2-1, with TRBD2 matching 9 bases. Germline lookup yields CDR1 MNHEY and CDR2 SVGEGT. After removal of 5 bases from V and 8 bases from J, the junction contained 4 bases not matched to a gene. The CDR3 loop spans 13 amino acids. The CDR3 here is CASSRPSGDEQFF. The CDR3 DNA reads as TGTGCCAGCAGTAGGCCTAGCGGGGATGAGCAGTTCTTC.

The chain couples TRBV6-2 or TRBV6-3 to TRBJ2-7; TRBD1 aligns across 8 bases. Trimming removed 6 bases from V and 1 base from J; junction bases left unmatched: 5. The CDR3 runs 14 residues. Per germline, CDR1 MNHEY and CDR2 SVGEGT. CDR3 nucleotides: TGTGCCAGCAGCCGGGACAGGAGATCCTACGAGCAGTACTTC. Its translation: CASSRDRRSYEQYF.

This clonotype was picked up a small number of times. The chain joins TRBV4-1 to TRBJ2-4; 8 bases agree with TRBD2. The CDR3 loop spans 16 amino acids. Germline assignment: CDR1 MGHRA and CDR2 YSYEKL. After removal of 4 bases from V and 6 bases from J, the junction contained 11 bases not matched to a gene. CDR3 DNA sequence: TGCGCCAGCAGCCCCCCGGGGGGGGCGCAGAGAAACATTCAGTACTTC. This codes for CASSPPGGAQRNIQYF.

The rearrangement links TRBV9 to TRBJ2-7, with TRBD2 identical over 10 bases. CDR3 length equals 17 residues. The germline gives CDR1 SGDLS, CDR2 YYNGEE. The V gene end was trimmed by 4 bases and the J gene end by 2 bases; junction bases not matched to a gene: 12. The CDR3 sequence is CASSPTSGRAGTYEQYF. CDR3 sequence (DNA): TGTGCCAGCAGCCCTACCAGCGGGAGGGCCGGGACCTACGAGCAGTACTTC.

This clonotype was seen more than once but under ten times. The chain links TRBV3-1 to TRBJ1-4, with 7 bases fitting TRBD1. Germline CDR1 reads LGHDT; CDR2 reads YNNKEL (reference sequence). The CDR3 covers 13 residues. V was clipped by 3 bases and J by 8 bases; unmatched bases: 3. DNA for the CDR3: TGTGCCAGCAGCCACCCGGGACAGGAAAAACTGTTTTTT. Its translation: CASSHPGQEKLFF.

J is TRBJ1-4 and V is TRBV20-1; a weak D match, TRBD1 (5 bases). The CDR3 spans 11 residues. V lost 4 bases to trimming and J lost 11 bases, with 11 bases between them. Germline V gene lookup returns CDR1 DFQATT and CDR2 SNEGSKA (reference sequence). This chain's CDR3 is CSATLGGKLFF. For the CDR3, the DNA is TGCAGTGCTACCTTGGGGGGGAAACTGTTTTTT.

This chain links TRBV5-1 with TRBJ1-1; unclear D gene. This CDR3 is built from 11 residues. Germline lookup yields CDR1 SGHRS and CDR2 YFSETQ. V lost 5 bases, J lost 5 bases, and 7 bases lay in between. The CDR3 nucleotides read TGCGCCAGCAGGTTCGGAACTGAAGCTTTCTTT. It yields the protein CASRFGTEAFF.

This clonotype was observed a few times. This chain links TRBV24-1 with TRBJ2-1; D is perhaps TRBD1 or TRBD2 (5 bases each). With 7 bases removed from V and 8 bases from J, the gap between germline ends came to 8 bases. Germline assignment: CDR1 KGHDR and CDR2 SFDVKD. CDR3 length: 11 amino acids. The CDR3 sequence is CATSGTDEQFF. The CDR3 coding sequence is TGTGCCACCAGCGGGACCGATGAGCAGTTCTTC.

This chain links TRBV5-1 with TRBJ2-1; D may correspond to TRBD1 or TRBD2 (5 bases each). V was cut by 4 bases and J by 4 bases, with 15 bases left in between. CDR1 and CDR2 from the germline V gene are SGHRS and YFSETQ. The CDR3 has 15 amino acids. CDR3 amino acids: CASSPADWGYNEQFF. The CDR3 DNA reads TGCGCCAGCAGCCCGGCCGACTGGGGGTACAATGAGCAGTTCTTC.

The rearrangement links TRBV12-3 or TRBV12-4 to TRBJ2-3, with 16 nucleotides matching TRBD2. Trimming at V came to 5 bases and at J to 5 bases, leaving 13 bases not matched to a gene. The CDR3 sequence is 19 residues long. The CDR3 reads CASSPYPGLAGGTGDTQYF. The CDR3 bases are TGTGCCAGCAGTCCCTACCCGGGACTAGCGGGGGGGACAGGAGATACGCAGTATTTT.

The chain recombines TRBV7-3 with TRBJ2-3; no clear D. CDR3 length: 12 residues. The ends were cut back, 2 bases at V and 7 bases at J, with 7 bases in the middle. Germline V gene sequence: CDR1 SGHTA, CDR2 FQGTGA. The CDR3 sequence is CASSLEGHTQYF. In nucleotides, the CDR3 is TGTGCCAGCAGCTTAGAAGGGCATACGCAGTATTTT.

The chain employs TRBV14 and TRBJ2-1, with D possibly TRBD1 on 5 matching bases. With 2 bases removed from V and 2 bases from J, the gap between germline ends came to 13 bases. Germline-derived CDR1 and CDR2 are SGHDN and FVKESK. This CDR3 is built from 16 residues. The CDR3 DNA is TGTGCCAGCAGCCAATTAGACAGTTGGACCTACAATGAGCAGTTCTTC. Amino acids: CASSQLDSWTYNEQFF.

Many counts were recorded for this clonotype. The rearrangement links TRBV9 to TRBJ2-1, with 7 bases fitting TRBD1. The CDR3 totals 16 residues. Germline V gene sequence: CDR1 SGDLS, CDR2 YYNGEE. J lost 0 bases, V lost 4 bases, and 7 bases had no gene match. CDR3 bases: TGTGCCAGCAGCCCAAGGACAGGTAGCTCCTACAATGAGCAGTTCTTC. Translation gives CASSPRTGSSYNEQFF.

This rearrangement joins TRBV20-1 to TRBJ1-2, with D hard to call. Trimming removed 7 bases at V and 5 bases at J, with 23 bases between. Germline assignment: CDR1 DFQATT and CDR2 SNEGSKA (reference sequence). The CDR3 covers 15 residues. This chain's CDR3 is CSVRPPLTGTYGYTF. The CDR3 coding sequence is TGCAGTGTCAGACCACCTCTGACGGGCACTTATGGCTACACCTTC.

In its sample, this clonotype was seen a few times. V and J are TRBV6-5 and TRBJ2-3; 7 bases are shared with TRBD1. The junction had 9 bases not matched to a gene; V was cut back by 8 bases and J by 1 base. Germline assignment: CDR1 MNHEY and CDR2 SVGAGI. The CDR3 sequence is 15 residues long. CDR3 protein: CASGRQGPRTDTQYF. CDR3 DNA sequence: TGTGCCAGCGGCCGACAGGGCCCCCGCACAGATACGCAGTATTTT.

The chain uses TRBV29-1 and TRBJ1-1, with D possibly TRBD1 on 5 matching bases. Germline V gives CDR1 SQVTM, CDR2 ANQGSEA. This CDR3 is 14 amino acids long. Trimming shortened V by 3 bases and J by 0 bases, and 11 bases separated the two germline ends. CDR3 DNA: TGCAGCGTTGACGGATGGGGCATGAACACTGAAGCTTTCTTT. It yields the protein CSVDGWGMNTEAFF.

The V gene is TRBV2, the J gene TRBJ2-1, with D perhaps matching TRBD2 (6 bases). The CDR3 contains 14 residues. V lost 2 bases and J 4 bases, leaving 9 bases between the germline ends. Germline V CDR1 and CDR2: SNHLY, FYNNEI. CDR3 DNA: TGTGCCAGCAGTGAAATGGGACTTTACAATGAGCAGTTCTTC. Translating gives CASSEMGLYNEQFF.

This clonotype was seen a few times. The chain links TRBV3-1 to TRBJ2-1; 12 positions match TRBD2. Germline trimming cut 4 bases from V and 7 bases from J; bases unmatched to any gene: 8. This CDR3 contains 16 residues. Looked up from germline, CDR1 is LGHDT and CDR2 is YNNKEL (reference sequence). The CDR3 DNA is TGTGCCAGCAGCCGTGGCGGGACTAGCGGGTTTAATGAGCAGTTCTTC. As protein: CASSRGGTSGFNEQFF.